The present TCR beta chain was sequenced within a study of shared clonotypes between healthy human individuals. Study observations and caveats: In having few donors, the study represented limited genetic and exposure-history diversity.

Clones were sequenced by immunoSEQ multiplex PCR, and TCRdb holds only the in-frame ones, with some missing. The sample has around 600,000 clones, around 97% seen once; the top ten hold roughly 0.055%. For this clone: Its cognate antigen is unknown.

This CDR3 comprises 15 residues. Germline CDR1 and CDR2: SGDLS and YYNGEE. Trimming removed 0 bases from V and 5 bases from J; junction bases left unmatched: 6. The clonotype originates from a woman in her thirties in good health. J is TRBJ2-5 and V is TRBV9; the match to TRBD2 covers 8 bases. The sample comprised naive CD4+ T cells sorted from blood. Subset described: CD45RA+ positively selected. CDR3 DNA: TGTGCCAGCAGCGTAGGTGCTAGCGGGCTGGAGACCCAGTACTTC. Translated: CASSVGASGLETQYF.